This T cell receptor beta chain was profiled in a study of prognosis after radiotherapy for stage I lung cancer. Germline V gene data show CDR1 as SGHNT and CDR2 as YYREEE (reference sequence). The CDR3 extends over 15 amino acids. V was shortened by 3 bases and J by 9 bases, with 16 bases between the two germline ends. From genomic DNA, two-round multiplex PCR was used to amplify TCR beta CDR3. TRBV and TRBJ genes each had their own specific primers in first-round PCR. TCRdb ran MiXCR on the multiplex PCR reads and lists one entry per CDR3 protein. There are about 22,000 distinct CDR3 sequences in the sample; roughly 45% occur only once, and 25% to 35% lies in the top ten. At least ten counts were recorded for this clonotype.

The chain has TRBV5-4 and TRBJ1-6, with a tentative D call TRBD1 (6 bases). The sequence was collected from a donor older than 45 with non-small cell lung cancer. The sequencing used PBMCs, collected before or after stereotactic body radiation therapy (not recorded which). The CDR3 DNA is TGTGCCAGCAGCTGGAGGGGGGAAGTAGGTTCACCCCTCCACTTT. As protein: CASSWRGEVGSPLHF. Looking up the rest from reference TRBV5-4 and TRBJ1-6 gives the full variable domain: ETGVTQSPTHLIKTRGQQVTLRCSSQSGHNTVSWYQQALGQGPQFIFQYYREEENGRGNFPPRFSGLQFPNYSSELNVNALELDDSALYLCASSWRGEVGSPLHFGNGTRLTVT.